The 18 T cell receptor beta chains presented below share a single source sample, sequenced in a study of CD8 T cells in Susac syndrome. Reverse transcription used roughly 0.5 to 1 ug RNA and random hexamers. TCRdb reprocessed the immunoSEQ multiplex PCR reads via MiXCR and lists one record per CDR3 protein. The sample shows 140,000 or so distinct CDR3 sequences, about 95% of them seen only once. The specimen sequenced was CD4+ T cells from PBMCs. The receptor source for this set is a human donor with multiple sclerosis.

The chain couples TRBV13 to TRBJ2-7; 14 bases fit TRBD2. Germline values: CDR1 PRHDT, CDR2 FYEKMQ (reference sequence). The V gene end was trimmed by 4 bases and the J gene end by 4 bases; junction bases not matched to a gene: 6. The CDR3 length is 16 residues. The CDR3 nucleotides are TGTGCCAGCAGCTCCCGACTAGCGGGGGGGCCTTACGAGCAGTACTTC. This encodes CASSSRLAGGPYEQYF.

The rearrangement uses TRBV7-9 and TRBJ1-1; TRBD1 aligns across 9 bases. The trim removed 4 bases at V and 5 bases at J, leaving 8 bases unmatched. This CDR3 has 15 residues. Per germline, CDR1 SEHNR and CDR2 FQNEAQ (reference sequence). For the CDR3, the DNA is TGTGCCAGCAGCTCATACAGGGGGCAAAGAACTGAAGCTTTCTTT. It codes for CASSSYRGQRTEAFF.

The V call is TRBV27, the J call TRBJ2-5; TRBD1 or TRBD2 may be the D gene (6 bases each). Per germline, CDR1 MNHEY and CDR2 SMNVEV (reference sequence). Trimming removed 0 bases at V and 5 bases at J, with 13 bases between. CDR3 length: 15 residues. In nucleotides, the CDR3 is TGTGCCAGCAGTTTATCGATCGGGGGCGGGGAGACCCAGTACTTC. Protein product: CASSLSIGGGETQYF.

The chain has TRBV12-3 or TRBV12-4 and TRBJ1-2; D ambiguous. The CDR3 has 14 amino acids. Trimming cost V 5 bases and J 3 bases, with 13 bases left between them. CDR3 bases: TGTGCCAGCAGTAATACGGGAACCTACTATGGCTACACCTTC. As protein: CASSNTGTYYGYTF.

This clonotype was detected once. The chain recombines TRBV29-1 with TRBJ2-1, with unresolved D. This CDR3 is 14 amino acids long. From germline, CDR1 is SQVTM and CDR2 ANQGSEA. Between the trimmed V and J ends, which lost 7 bases and 0 bases, there was a span of 13 bases. Here the CDR3 reads CSARPAASYNEQFF. CDR3 sequence (DNA): TGCAGCGCCCGCCCCGCAGCCTCCTACAATGAGCAGTTCTTC.

Details on this clonotype: Mismatch with germline at one junction end may stem from a read error. The rearrangement uses TRBV7-9 and TRBJ1-2; D call uncertain. Per the germline V gene, CDR1 is SEHNR and CDR2 is FQNEAQ (reference sequence). CDR3 length equals 14 residues. As DNA, the CDR3 is TGTGCCAGCAGTTTAGGAGGGTTTGACTATGGCTACACCTTC. This codes for CASSLGGFDYGYTF.

The rearrangement links TRBV20-1 to TRBJ1-1, with a weak D call TRBD1 (5 bases). The V gene lost 5 bases and the J gene lost 4 bases, with 14 bases spanning the gap. From germline, CDR1 is DFQATT and CDR2 SNEGSKA (reference sequence). The CDR3 is made up of 13 amino acids. The CDR3 loop reads CSAPSEGSTEAFF. Written as DNA, the CDR3 is TGCAGTGCTCCCTCGGAGGGGAGCACTGAAGCTTTCTTT.

The V and J genes are TRBV30 and TRBJ1-5; D gene uncertain. Trimming pared 2 bases from V and 1 base from J, leaving 3 bases between. CDR1 is GTSNPN, CDR2 SVGIG, per germline (reference sequence). This CDR3 has 12 residues. The CDR3: CAWSKSNQPQHF. The CDR3 DNA reads TGTGCCTGGAGTAAGAGCAATCAGCCCCAGCATTTT.

The gene calls are TRBV12-3 or TRBV12-4 and TRBJ2-2; D tentatively fits TRBD1 or TRBD2 (6 bases each). Trimming took 5 bases from V and 3 from J, leaving 13 bases between them. The CDR3 totals 15 residues. The CDR3 nucleotides read TGTGCCAGCAGTCCGCGGGACACCTACACCGGGGAGCTGTTTTTT. Residues: CASSPRDTYTGELFF.

The rearrangement uses TRBV24-1 and TRBJ2-1, with D tentatively TRBD1 or TRBD2 (5 bases each). The CDR3 consists of 15 residues. Trimming removed 4 bases at V and 2 bases at J, with 11 bases between. From germline, CDR1 is KGHDR and CDR2 SFDVKD. Here the CDR3 DNA reads TGTGCCACCAGTGACCCTAGGGGAGCCTACAATGAGCAGTTCTTC. Residues: CATSDPRGAYNEQFF.

Only one count was recorded for this clonotype. The V call is TRBV3-1, the J call TRBJ1-1, with D perhaps matching TRBD1 (6 bases). Germline V gene sequence: CDR1 LGHDT, CDR2 YNNKEL (reference sequence). The CDR3 sequence is 17 residues long. V was trimmed by 0 bases and J by 0 bases, leaving 14 bases between them. CDR3 protein: CASSQDWGANLNTEAFF. CDR3 nucleotide sequence: TGTGCCAGCAGCCAAGATTGGGGGGCCAATTTGAACACTGAAGCTTTCTTT.

This chain uses TRBV9 with TRBJ1-4; D is possibly TRBD1 (5 bases). The CDR3 spans 15 residues. The V gene lost 4 bases and the J gene lost 4 bases, with 14 bases spanning the gap. Germline values: CDR1 SGDLS, CDR2 YYNGEE. CDR3 sequence: CASSPQSTDNEKLFF. CDR3 coding DNA: TGTGCCAGCAGCCCCCAATCGACAGATAATGAAAAACTGTTTTTT. Looking up the rest from reference TRBV9 and TRBJ1-4 gives the full variable domain: DSGVTQTPKHLITATGQRVTLRCSPRSGDLSVYWYQQSLDQGLQFLIQYYNGEERAKGNILERFSAQQFPDLHSELNLSSLELGDSALYFCASSPQSTDNEKLFFGSGTQLSVL.

The rearrangement links TRBV7-6 to TRBJ2-6; D might be TRBD1 or TRBD2, each matching 5 bases. Germline CDR1 is SGHVS and CDR2 is FNYEAQ. Deletions cut 5 bases from V and 0 bases from J, with 8 bases between. The CDR3 runs to 15 residues. CDR3: CASSRGASGANVLTF. In nucleotides, the CDR3 is TGTGCCAGCAGCCGAGGGGCCTCTGGGGCCAACGTCCTGACTTTC.

The rearrangement uses TRBV9 and TRBJ1-2; 11 bases agree with TRBD1. This CDR3 has 16 amino acids. Germline lookup yields CDR1 SGDLS and CDR2 YYNGEE. The ends lost 3 bases at V and 4 bases at J; junction bases unmatched: 8. The CDR3 is CASSGNSGTGGYGYTF. In DNA, the CDR3 is TGTGCCAGCAGCGGAAATTCCGGGACAGGGGGCTATGGCTACACCTTC.

This clonotype was detected once. This sequence joins TRBV20-1 and TRBJ2-5, with 12 bases aligning to TRBD2. The CDR3 is 14 amino acids. Germline V gene data show CDR1 as DFQATT and CDR2 as SNEGSKA (reference sequence). The CDR3 is CTLTLAGGSETQYF. The CDR3 DNA is TGCACACTCACCCTAGCGGGGGGGTCGGAGACCCAGTACTTC.

This chain uses TRBV12-3 or TRBV12-4 with TRBJ2-2, with 9 bases fitting TRBD1. V lost 5 bases, J lost 5 bases, and 6 bases stayed unmatched. CDR3 length: 15 residues. The CDR3 DNA reads TGTGCCAGCAGTCCCGGGACAGGGAAAACCGGGGAGCTGTTTTTT. Translation: CASSPGTGKTGELFF.

The rearrangement joins TRBV6-1 to TRBJ2-7; 8 positions agree with TRBD1. CDR3 size: 16 residues. Germline V gene data show CDR1 as MNHNS and CDR2 as SASEGT. With V trimmed by 6 bases and J by 6 bases, 16 bases remained unmatched. CDR3 in amino acids: CASRRRPDRASVEQYF. In nucleotides, the CDR3 is TGTGCCAGCAGACGACGGCCGGACAGGGCCAGCGTCGAGCAGTACTTC.

A single count supports this clonotype. The rearrangement uses TRBV12-3 or TRBV12-4 and TRBJ2-5; TRBD1 matches 9 bases. The CDR3 sequence is 15 residues long. After removal of 7 bases from V and 5 bases from J, the junction contained 11 bases not matched to a gene. In nucleotides, the CDR3 is TGTGCCAGCACCGCCACCCGGGGACAGGGTGAGACCCAGTACTTC. Protein: CASTATRGQGETQYF.